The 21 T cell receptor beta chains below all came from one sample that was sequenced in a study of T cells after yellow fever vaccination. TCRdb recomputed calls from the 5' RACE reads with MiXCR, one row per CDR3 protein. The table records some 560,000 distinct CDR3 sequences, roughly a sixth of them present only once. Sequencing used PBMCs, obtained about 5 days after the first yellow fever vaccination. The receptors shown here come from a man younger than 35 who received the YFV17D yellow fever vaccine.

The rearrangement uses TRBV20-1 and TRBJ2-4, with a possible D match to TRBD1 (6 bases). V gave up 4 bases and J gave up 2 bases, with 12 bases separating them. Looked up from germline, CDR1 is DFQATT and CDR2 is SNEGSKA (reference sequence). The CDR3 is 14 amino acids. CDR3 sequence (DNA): TGCAGTGCTAACAGGGAAGTTTCCAAAAACATTCAGTACTTC. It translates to CSANREVSKNIQYF.

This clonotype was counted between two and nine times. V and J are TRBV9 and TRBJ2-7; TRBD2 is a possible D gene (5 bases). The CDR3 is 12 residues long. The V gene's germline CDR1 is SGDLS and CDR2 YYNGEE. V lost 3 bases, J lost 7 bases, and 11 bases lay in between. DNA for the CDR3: TGTGCCAGCAGCGGTTACCCGGGGGAGCAGTACTTC. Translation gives CASSGYPGEQYF.

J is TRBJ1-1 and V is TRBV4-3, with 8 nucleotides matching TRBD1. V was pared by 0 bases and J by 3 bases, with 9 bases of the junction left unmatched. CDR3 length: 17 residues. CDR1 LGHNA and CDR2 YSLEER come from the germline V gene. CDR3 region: CASSQDVAGGIDTEAFF. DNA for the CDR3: TGCGCCAGCAGCCAAGATGTCGCAGGGGGCATCGACACTGAAGCTTTCTTT.

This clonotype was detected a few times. DNA of the CDR3: TGCGCCAGCAGTCCCGGGACTAGCGGGGGGGCTGGGGAGACCCAGTACTTC. Amino acids: CASSPGTSGGAGETQYF. V is TRBV4-1 and J is TRBJ2-5, with 16 bases that match TRBD2. The CDR3 length is 17 residues. Germline CDR1 reads MGHRA; CDR2 reads YSYEKL. Germline trimming cut 6 bases from V and 5 bases from J; bases unmatched to any gene: 9.

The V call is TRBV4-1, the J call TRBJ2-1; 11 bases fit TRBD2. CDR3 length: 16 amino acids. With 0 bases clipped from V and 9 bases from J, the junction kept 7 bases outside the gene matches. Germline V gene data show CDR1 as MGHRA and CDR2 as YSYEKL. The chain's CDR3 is CASSQEEGLAGGEQFF. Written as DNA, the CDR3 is TGCGCCAGCAGCCAAGAGGAAGGACTAGCGGGCGGTGAGCAGTTCTTC.

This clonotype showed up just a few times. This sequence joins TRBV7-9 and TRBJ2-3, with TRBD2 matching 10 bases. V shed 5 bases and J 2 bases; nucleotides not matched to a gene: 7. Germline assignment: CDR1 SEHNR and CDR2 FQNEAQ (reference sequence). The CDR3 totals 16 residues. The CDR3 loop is CASSVPGLANTDTQYF. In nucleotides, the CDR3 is TGTGCCAGCAGCGTCCCGGGACTAGCGAACACAGATACGCAGTATTTT.

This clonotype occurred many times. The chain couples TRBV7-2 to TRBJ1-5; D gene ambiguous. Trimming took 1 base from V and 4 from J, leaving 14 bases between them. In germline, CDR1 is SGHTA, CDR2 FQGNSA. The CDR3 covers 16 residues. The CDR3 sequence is CASSLGGGAGNQPQHF. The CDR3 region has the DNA TGTGCCAGCAGCTTAGGAGGTGGCGCGGGAAATCAGCCCCAGCATTTT.

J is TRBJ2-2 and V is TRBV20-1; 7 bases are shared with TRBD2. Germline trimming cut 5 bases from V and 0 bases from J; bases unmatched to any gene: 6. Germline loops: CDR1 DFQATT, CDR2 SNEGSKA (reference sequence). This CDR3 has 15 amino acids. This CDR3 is CSALHGGSNTGELFF. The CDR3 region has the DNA TGCAGTGCTCTTCACGGGGGGTCGAACACCGGGGAGCTGTTTTTT.

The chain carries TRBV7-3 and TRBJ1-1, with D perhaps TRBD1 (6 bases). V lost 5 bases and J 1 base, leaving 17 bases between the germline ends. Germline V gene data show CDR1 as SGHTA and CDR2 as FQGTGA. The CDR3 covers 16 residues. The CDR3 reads CASSLQGGGSNTEAFF. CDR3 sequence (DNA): TGTGCCAGCAGCCTACAGGGAGGAGGGTCGAACACTGAAGCTTTCTTT.

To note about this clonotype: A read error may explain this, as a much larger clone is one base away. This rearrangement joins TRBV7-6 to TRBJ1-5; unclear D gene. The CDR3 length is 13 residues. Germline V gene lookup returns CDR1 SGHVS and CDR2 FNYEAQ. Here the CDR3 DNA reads TGTGCCAGGAGCTTAGAAGAGGGTCAGCCCCAGCATTTT. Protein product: CARSLEEGQPQHF.

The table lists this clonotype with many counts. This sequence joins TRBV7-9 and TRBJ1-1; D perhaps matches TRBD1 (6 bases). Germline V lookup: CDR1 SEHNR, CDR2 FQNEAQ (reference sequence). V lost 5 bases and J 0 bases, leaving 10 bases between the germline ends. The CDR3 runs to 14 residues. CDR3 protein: CASSRRQVNTEAFF. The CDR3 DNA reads TGTGCCAGCAGCCGCCGACAGGTGAACACTGAAGCTTTCTTT.

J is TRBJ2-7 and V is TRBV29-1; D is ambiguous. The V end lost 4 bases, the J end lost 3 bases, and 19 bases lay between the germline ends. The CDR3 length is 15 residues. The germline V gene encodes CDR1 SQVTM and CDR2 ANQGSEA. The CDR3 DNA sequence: TGCAGCGTTGTGAAGGGAAAGGGCCCTGTCTACGAGCAGTACGTC. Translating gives CSVVKGKGPVYEQYV.

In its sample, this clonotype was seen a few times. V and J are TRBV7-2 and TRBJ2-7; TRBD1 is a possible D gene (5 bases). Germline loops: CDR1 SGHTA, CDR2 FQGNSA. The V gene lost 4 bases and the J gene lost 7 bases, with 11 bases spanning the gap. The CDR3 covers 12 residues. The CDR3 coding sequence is TGTGCCAGCAGCTCCAGGGCTGGGGAGCAGTACTTC. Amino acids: CASSSRAGEQYF.

CDR3 in amino acids: CASSQETGGSSYEQYV. For the CDR3, the DNA is TGTGCCAGCAGCCAAGAGACAGGGGGAAGCTCCTACGAGCAGTACGTC. The rearrangement joins TRBV14 to TRBJ2-7; 9 bases match TRBD1. The V segment lost 0 bases and the J segment 0 bases; nucleotides outside the gene matches: 3. In germline, CDR1 is SGHDN, CDR2 FVKESK. The CDR3 has 16 residues.

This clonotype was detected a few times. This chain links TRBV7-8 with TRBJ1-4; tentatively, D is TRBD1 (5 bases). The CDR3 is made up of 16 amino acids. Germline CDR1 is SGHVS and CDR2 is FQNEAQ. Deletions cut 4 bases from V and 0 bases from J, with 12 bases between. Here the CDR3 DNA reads TGTGCCAGCAGCTCCGCGAGGGGAGCAACTAATGAAAAACTGTTTTTT. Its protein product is CASSSARGATNEKLFF.

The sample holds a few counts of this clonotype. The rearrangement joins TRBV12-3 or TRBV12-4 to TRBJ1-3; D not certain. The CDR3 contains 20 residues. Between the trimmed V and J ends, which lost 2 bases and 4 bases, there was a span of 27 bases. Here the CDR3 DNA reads TGTGCCAGCAGTTTAAGAGCCTCTTCGTGGGGTCGCGGGGAGGGAAACACCATATATTTT. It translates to CASSLRASSWGRGEGNTIYF.

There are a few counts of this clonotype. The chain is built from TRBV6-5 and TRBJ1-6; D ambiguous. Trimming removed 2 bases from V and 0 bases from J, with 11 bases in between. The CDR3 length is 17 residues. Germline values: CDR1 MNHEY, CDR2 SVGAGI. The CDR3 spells CASSYDPPGSYNSPLHF. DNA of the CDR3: TGTGCCAGCAGTTACGACCCTCCAGGCTCCTATAATTCACCCCTCCACTTT.

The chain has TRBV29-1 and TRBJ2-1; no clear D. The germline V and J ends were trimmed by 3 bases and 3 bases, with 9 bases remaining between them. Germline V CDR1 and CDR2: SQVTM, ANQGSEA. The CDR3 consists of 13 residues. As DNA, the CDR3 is TGCAGCGTTGACAGGAACAGCTACAATGAGCAGTTCTTC. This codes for CSVDRNSYNEQFF.

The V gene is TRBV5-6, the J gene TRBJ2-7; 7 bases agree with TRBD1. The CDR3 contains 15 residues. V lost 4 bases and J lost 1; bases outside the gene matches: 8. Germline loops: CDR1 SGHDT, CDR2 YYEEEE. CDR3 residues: CASSHRQTGSYEQYF. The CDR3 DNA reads TGTGCCAGCAGCCACCGACAGACAGGGTCCTACGAGCAGTACTTC. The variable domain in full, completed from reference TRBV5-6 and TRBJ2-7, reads DAGVTQSPTHLIKTRGQQVTLRCSPKSGHDTVSWYQQALGQGPQFIFQYYEEEERQRGNFPDRFSGHQFPNYSSELNVNALLLGDSALYLCASSHRQTGSYEQYFGPGTRLTVT.

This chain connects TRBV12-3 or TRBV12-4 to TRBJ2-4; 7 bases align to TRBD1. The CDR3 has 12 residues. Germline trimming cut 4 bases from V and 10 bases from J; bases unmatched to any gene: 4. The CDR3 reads CASSSGQFIQYF. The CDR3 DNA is TGTGCCAGCAGTTCGGGACAGTTTATTCAGTACTTC.

In nucleotides, the CDR3 is TGTGCCAGCAGCTTAAGACGGGGGACCTACAATGAGCAGTTCTTC. Protein sequence: CASSLRRGTYNEQFF. The chain carries TRBV7-2 and TRBJ2-1; the D gene is possibly TRBD2 (6 bases). The V end lost 2 bases, the J end lost 2 bases, and 10 bases lay between the germline ends. Germline CDR1 is SGHTA and CDR2 is FQGNSA. This CDR3 comprises 15 residues.